These 23 T cell receptor beta chains originate from one sample sequenced in a study of siplizumab effects on memory and regulatory T cells. Sequenced by immunoSEQ multiplex PCR; TCRdb stores in-frame clones only, minus some. The table records roughly 56,000 clones, approximately 95% of them present only once. Sequenced sample: CD8+ T cells sorted from blood. Receptors were obtained from a human donor in good health.

The chain links TRBV9 to TRBJ2-7; D possibly corresponds to TRBD2 (6 bases). Germline V gene sequence: CDR1 SGDLS, CDR2 YYNGEE. The CDR3 runs 14 residues. Between the trimmed V and J ends, which lost 4 bases and 0 bases, there was a span of 11 bases. The CDR3 loop reads CASSSASASYEQYF. CDR3 DNA sequence: TGTGCCAGCAGCTCCGCTAGCGCCTCCTACGAGCAGTACTTC.

The chain links TRBV9 to TRBJ1-2; D perhaps matches TRBD1 (5 bases). Between the trimmed V and J ends, which lost 4 bases and 2 bases, there was a span of 15 bases. Germline V gene data show CDR1 as SGDLS and CDR2 as YYNGEE. The CDR3 covers 15 residues. Here the CDR3 reads CASSSAGTLNYGYTF. The CDR3 bases are TGTGCCAGCAGCTCCGCCGGGACGCTCAACTATGGCTACACCTTC.

The rearrangement joins TRBV4-2 to TRBJ2-7; D is perhaps TRBD1 or TRBD2 (6 bases each). V lost 0 bases and J 3 bases, leaving 12 bases between the germline ends. The CDR3 loop spans 15 amino acids. Germline V lookup: CDR1 LGHNA, CDR2 YNFKEQ. CDR3 loop: CASSQDLGGGYEQYF. The CDR3 DNA sequence: TGTGCCAGCAGCCAAGATCTAGGAGGGGGCTACGAGCAGTACTTC.

V is TRBV30 and J is TRBJ2-1, with D possibly matching TRBD2 (5 bases). The CDR3 spans 16 residues. CDR1 is GTSNPN and CDR2 is SVGIG in the germline V gene (reference sequence). Between the trimmed V and J ends, which lost 1 base and 7 bases, there was a span of 20 bases. Here the CDR3 reads CAWSGSWEQAHNEQFF. For the CDR3, the DNA is TGTGCCTGGAGTGGATCTTGGGAGCAGGCCCATAATGAGCAGTTCTTC.

The J gene is TRBJ1-1, the V gene TRBV10-1; D is undetermined. The CDR3 is made up of 12 amino acids. V gave up 4 bases and J gave up 7 bases, with 10 bases separating them. Per the germline V gene, CDR1 is WNHNN and CDR2 is SYGVQD (reference sequence). CDR3 bases: TGCGCCAGCAGTGTAGGTCGGGGTGAAGCTTTCTTT. Translation: CASSVGRGEAFF.

The chain joins TRBV28 to TRBJ2-1; perhaps TRBD2 as D (6 bases). CDR1 is MDHEN and CDR2 is SYDVKM in the germline V gene. Trimming stripped 6 bases from V and 0 bases from J, with 21 bases between. The CDR3 has 18 amino acids. The CDR3 protein is CASSPNILAEISYNEQFF. In DNA form, the CDR3 reads TGTGCCAGCAGCCCTAATATTTTAGCGGAGATCTCCTACAATGAGCAGTTCTTC.

V is TRBV21-1 and J is TRBJ2-2. TRBV21-1 is annotated as a pseudogene. There are 12 residues in the CDR3. The CDR3 sequence is CASSNGGGELFF. The DNA of the CDR3 is TGTGCCAGCAGCAATGGGGGCGGGGAGCTGTTTTTT.

This clone was seen just once. The chain is built from TRBV9 and TRBJ1-6; the D is unclear. The CDR3 contains 12 residues. The V and J ends lost 4 bases and 10 bases respectively, with 9 bases between them. CDR1 and CDR2 from the germline V gene are SGDLS and YYNGEE. This chain's CDR3 is CASSSPNSPLHF. The CDR3 nucleotides are TGTGCCAGCAGCAGTCCGAACTCACCCCTCCACTTT.

This clone was recorded only once. The chain is built from TRBV9 and TRBJ2-2; D not certain. The CDR3 extends over 13 amino acids. Trimming shortened V by 0 bases and J by 6 bases, and 6 bases separated the two germline ends. Germline lookup yields CDR1 SGDLS and CDR2 YYNGEE. DNA for the CDR3: TGTGCCAGCAGCGTAGGCCGGTCCGGGGAGCTGTTTTTT. Translated, it gives CASSVGRSGELFF.

The chain recombines TRBV7-9 with TRBJ2-3, with TRBD1 matching over 7 bases. Germline V gene sequence: CDR1 SEHNR, CDR2 FQNEAQ (reference sequence). The CDR3 is 12 residues long. V shed 6 bases and J 5 bases; nucleotides not matched to a gene: 2. The CDR3 sequence: CASSRQGDTQYF. The CDR3 nucleotides read TGTGCCAGCAGTCGACAGGGAGATACGCAGTATTTT.

CDR3 region: CASSYSSLAVYNEQFF. DNA of the CDR3: TGTGCCAGCAGTTACTCGAGCCTAGCGGTCTACAATGAGCAGTTCTTC. V usage is TRBV6-5 and J usage is TRBJ2-1; TRBD2 agrees at 7 bases. The CDR3 runs 16 residues. CDR1 is MNHEY, CDR2 SVGAGI, per germline. Trimming at V came to 0 bases and at J to 3 bases, leaving 5 bases not matched to a gene.

The V gene is TRBV27, the J gene TRBJ2-7; D unresolved. Trimming shortened V by 5 bases and J by 0 bases, and 14 bases separated the two germline ends. The CDR3 runs 15 residues. From germline, CDR1 is MNHEY and CDR2 SMNVEV (reference sequence). CDR3 DNA: TGTGCCAGCAGTCCCCGGGCAGGCAACTCCTACGAGCAGTACTTC. Encoded protein: CASSPRAGNSYEQYF.

The chain has TRBV4-3 and TRBJ1-3; no definite D call. V lost 0 bases and J lost 0, with 9 bases in between. In germline, CDR1 is LGHNA, CDR2 YSLEER. The CDR3 is made up of 16 amino acids. The DNA of the CDR3 is TGCGCCAGCAGCCAAGATTGGGGTTTCTCTGGAAACACCATATATTTT. It yields the protein CASSQDWGFSGNTIYF.

The chain combines TRBV15 with TRBJ1-5; D uncertain. CDR1 and CDR2 (germline): LNHNV, YYDKDF (reference sequence). V shed 1 base and J shed 2 bases, with 12 bases lying between them. The CDR3 totals 16 residues. The chain's CDR3 is CATSRVREWRNQPQHF. CDR3 nucleotides: TGTGCCACCAGCAGAGTTCGGGAGTGGCGCAATCAGCCCCAGCATTTT.

The rearrangement uses TRBV19 and TRBJ2-1; tentatively, D is TRBD1 (5 bases). V was cut by 10 bases and J by 9 bases, with 25 bases left in between. Germline CDR1 reads LNHDA; CDR2 reads SQIVND (reference sequence). The CDR3 sequence is 15 residues long. The CDR3 region is CATQPDNDLASEQFF. The CDR3 DNA reads TGTGCCACCCAACCGGACAACGACTTAGCCTCTGAGCAGTTCTTC.

This clone was detected once. V and J are TRBV30 and TRBJ2-3; tentatively, D is TRBD1 or TRBD2 (5 bases each). V was shortened by 5 bases and J by 2 bases, with 14 bases between the two germline ends. The CDR3 totals 14 residues. CDR1 GTSNPN and CDR2 SVGIG come from the germline V gene (reference sequence). Here the CDR3 reads CAWVGPTTTDTQYF. CDR3 nucleotide sequence: TGTGCCTGGGTGGGACCCACCACCACAGATACGCAGTATTTT.

The chain uses TRBV5-1 and TRBJ1-1; possible D gene TRBD1, 5 bases. Germline assignment: CDR1 SGHRS and CDR2 YFSETQ. The length of the CDR3 is 13 residues. Trimming cost V 4 bases and J 1 base, with 8 bases left between them. CDR3 in DNA: TGCGCCAGCAGCCCGGGGGGGAACACTGAAGCTTTCTTT. It specifies CASSPGGNTEAFF.

CDR3 sequence: CASSSRQGAGTEAFF. The CDR3 DNA is TGTGCCAGCAGCTCAAGACAGGGGGCCGGCACTGAAGCTTTCTTT. The rearrangement uses TRBV11-3 and TRBJ1-1, with 10 bases aligning to TRBD1. CDR1 and CDR2 (germline): SGHNT, YENEEA. Trimming cost V 4 bases and J 4 bases; bases outside gene matches: 6. The CDR3 loop spans 15 amino acids.

The chain joins TRBV27 to TRBJ1-2; D is undetermined. Germline lookup yields CDR1 MNHEY and CDR2 SMNVEV (reference sequence). The ends were cut back, 4 bases at V and 2 bases at J, with 8 bases in the middle. This CDR3 is 13 amino acids long. The DNA of the CDR3 is TGTGCCAGCAGTTCTCTGGGGAACTATGGCTACACCTTC. Protein sequence: CASSSLGNYGYTF.

The CDR3 loop reads CASSLVAGGTYNEQFF. CDR3 in DNA: TGTGCCAGCAGCTTGGTAGCGGGAGGGACTTACAATGAGCAGTTCTTC. The chain carries TRBV7-3 and TRBJ2-1; TRBD2 matches 11 bases. CDR3 length: 16 residues. CDR1 is SGHTA and CDR2 is FQGTGA in the germline V gene. Unmatched junction bases numbered 5, after V lost 3 bases and J lost 4 bases.

The CDR3 bases are TGCAGCGTTGAAGATCTCGGACTAGCGGGGGGCAATGAGCAGTTCTTC. Its translation is CSVEDLGLAGGNEQFF. The gene calls are TRBV29-1 and TRBJ2-1; 14 bases are a match to TRBD2. V shed 0 bases, J shed 6 bases, and the junction held 4 bases outside the gene matches. The CDR3 loop spans 16 amino acids. The germline gives CDR1 SQVTM, CDR2 ANQGSEA.

The chain links TRBV6-1 to TRBJ2-3, with a weak D call TRBD1 (6 bases). The CDR3 totals 14 residues. Germline CDR1 is MNHNS and CDR2 is SASEGT. Deletions cut 11 bases from V and 1 base from J, with 16 bases between. CDR3 DNA sequence: TGTGCCCTAGAGAGGGGGTCTGGCACAGATACGCAGTATTTT. Its translation: CALERGSGTDTQYF.

The chain joins TRBV6-1 to TRBJ2-5; D is unclear. Trimming removed 6 bases from V and 0 bases from J, with 2 bases in between. This CDR3 has 11 amino acids. The germline V gene has CDR1 MNHNS and CDR2 SASEGT. This CDR3 is CASSDQETQYF. CDR3 coding DNA: TGTGCCAGCAGCGACCAAGAGACCCAGTACTTC.